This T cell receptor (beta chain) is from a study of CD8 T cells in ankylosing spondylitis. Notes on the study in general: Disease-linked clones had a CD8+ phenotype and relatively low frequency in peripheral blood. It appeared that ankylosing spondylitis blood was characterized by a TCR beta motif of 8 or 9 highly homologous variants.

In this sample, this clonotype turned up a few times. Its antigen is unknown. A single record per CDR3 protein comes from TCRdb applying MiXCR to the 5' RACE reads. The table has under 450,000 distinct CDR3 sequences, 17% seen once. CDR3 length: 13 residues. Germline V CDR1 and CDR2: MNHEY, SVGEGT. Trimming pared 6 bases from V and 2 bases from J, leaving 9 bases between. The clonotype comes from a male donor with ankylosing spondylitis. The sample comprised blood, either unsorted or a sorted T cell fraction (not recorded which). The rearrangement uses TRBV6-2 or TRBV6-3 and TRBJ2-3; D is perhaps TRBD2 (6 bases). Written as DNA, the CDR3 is TGTGCCAGCAGCCGACTAGTCACAGATACGCAGTATTTT. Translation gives CASSRLVTDTQYF.